This entry describes one T cell receptor beta chain. This receptor's antigen is unknown. One base away there is no much larger clone; base qualities are not given. Reading the germline V gene (reference sequence) gives CDR1 MNHEY and CDR2 SMNVEV. Measured from the cysteine to the phenylalanine, the CDR3 is 13 residues long. Only the CDR3 portion is preserved as DNA: 39 bases, with reading frame beginning at the first base. V sheds 8 bases and J sheds 7 bases, leaving 12 bases between their ends. Using the deep immunoSEQ assay, multiplex PCR amplified TCR CDR3 regions from genomic DNA. Extracted genomic DNA from each cell subset was distributed evenly across all wells of several immunoSEQ 96-well plates, and each plate was treated as a replicate. Each replicate PCR for sorted subsets received roughly 0.2 ug genomic DNA, equal to about 30,000 T cell genomes. Purified libraries were measured with a Qubit 3.0 fluorometer, size-checked on a Bioanalyzer 2100, and measured again with the KAPA Library Quantification kit. Each immunoSEQ 96-well plate was sequenced on its own single-read 150-cycle Illumina NextSeq 550 flow cell. Concerning the study's data processing: Because the immunoSEQ output held only junctional sequences and lacked quality scores, the filtering could not match the filtering applied to full-length reads. Sequences were annotated with PyIR, a Python wrapper for IgBLAST v1.9, and V/J genes and CDR3 were assigned using IMGT germline references. Reads with weak V/J assignments (E-value above 1e-6), missing CDR3, stop codons, out-of-frame junctions, or ambiguous translated residues were removed. V3J clonotypes were defined as sequences sharing an identical inferred V gene, J gene, and CDR3 amino acid sequence. Percentage overlap between repertoires was computed as shared unique clonotypes divided by the size of the smaller repertoire. Repertoire richness was assessed with RTK rarefaction, the Chao1 estimator, and Recon v2.1 estimates of unobserved clonotypes. OLGA was used to compute generation probabilities for all TCRbeta clonotypes that the gDNA method yielded from a few donors. In its TCRdb copy, this immuneACCESS table keeps in-frame sequences only and misses some clones. Where compared with another copy, unresolved V genes explain less than half of these, and the others have no known cause. V and J calls and clone size are those listed in that table; D and trimming were worked out from the DNA. In all, the sample holds roughly 650,000 clones, and approximately 97% of those were seen once. Of the sample, about 0.06% is held by the ten largest clones.

These data originate in a study of shared clonotypes between healthy human individuals (dated by TCRdb to 2018 to 2020). General notes on the study: The cohort included three men and a couple of women between 18 and 49 years of age. To increase sequencing depth and limit assay-specific biases, TCR repertoire library preparation and sequencing were carried out by different laboratories using diverse techniques. To estimate repertoire size and how much clonotypes are shared between individuals, the study performed deep sequencing of blood TCR repertoires from roughly five healthy adults. Leukapheresis yielded between about 0.85 and 10 billion PBMCs per donor. Per donor, three plates each were used for CD4 naive and CD4 memory, two for CD8 naive, and one for CD8 memory. Study-level results and caveats: Even with the large sequencing depth, rarefaction of the sorted-subset datasets indicated that sequencing was incomplete. The small number of donors limited the genetic and exposure-history diversity represented. When a handful of donors were compared, the shared fraction of clonotypes was 5% to 6.5% for naive CD4, roughly 3.4% for naive CD8, roughly 2.3% for memory CD4, and less than 0.5% for memory CD8. Naive subsets generally had larger estimated clonotype richness than memory subsets. Only blood was sampled, and tissue TCR repertoires likely differ from those in blood. Compared with non-shared clonotypes, the clonotypes found in all four sorted-subset donors had higher generation probabilities. Based on pairwise subsampling, the degree of clonotype sharing among donors was expected to be affected by sequencing depth.

The donors were healthy, HIV-negative adults who had no recently reported acute infections or vaccinations. Every donor was a Caucasian adult residing in Nashville, Tennessee, USA. CD4+ T cells were enriched by magnetic negative selection, after which naive cells were positively selected on CD45RA and the negative fraction was taken as the memory subset. Blood was collected by leukapheresis, and PBMCs were isolated by Ficoll-Histopaque density gradient centrifugation and then cryopreserved in liquid nitrogen vapor phase. Analytical flow cytometry was used to check the purity and quantity of each magnetically sorted T cell population. Genomic DNA was isolated from each sorted fraction and quantified by UV absorbance on a Nanodrop 2000c.

This receptor was obtained from a woman aged 30 to 39 in good health. Rearrangement joined TRBV27 to TRBJ1-6; there is no confident call for the D gene. The specimen was naive CD4+ T cells sorted from blood. The cell subset or site label on this specimen signifies: CD45RA+ positively selected. The CDR3 protein is CASRVQFNSPLHF. The nucleotide sequence reads as follows: TGTGCCAGCCGAGTTCAGTTCAATTCACCCCTCCACTTT.